The source of this T cell receptor beta chain is a study of blood T cell repertoires in COVID-19. For the study at large: In each case, the material was cDNA or gDNA derived from T cells, B-cell-depleted T cells, or PBMCs.

Original methodology: Researchers report that nucleated cell counts were estimated from reference gene primer amplification. Libraries were prepared by immunoSEQ multiplex PCR; TCRdb keeps only in-frame clonotypes and omits some of them. The D gene and trimming were derived from the DNA, and the V and J assignments and clone size from that table. The data contain roughly 250,000 clones, 70% to 90% of them singletons. Sequencing was done on a sample of peripheral blood. The TCR was taken from a woman aged 55-69 years with active or convalescent COVID-19.

The CDR3 DNA reads TGTGCCAGCAGCTTAGCGGTCTCGGGGAACTATGGCTACACCTTC. Translation: CASSLAVSGNYGYTF. This chain joins TRBV7-9 and TRBJ1-2; no firm D call. The CDR3 is 15 amino acids. Germline CDR1 and CDR2: SEHNR and FQNEAQ (reference sequence). The V end was cut by 0 bases, the J end by 2 bases, with 10 bases between.